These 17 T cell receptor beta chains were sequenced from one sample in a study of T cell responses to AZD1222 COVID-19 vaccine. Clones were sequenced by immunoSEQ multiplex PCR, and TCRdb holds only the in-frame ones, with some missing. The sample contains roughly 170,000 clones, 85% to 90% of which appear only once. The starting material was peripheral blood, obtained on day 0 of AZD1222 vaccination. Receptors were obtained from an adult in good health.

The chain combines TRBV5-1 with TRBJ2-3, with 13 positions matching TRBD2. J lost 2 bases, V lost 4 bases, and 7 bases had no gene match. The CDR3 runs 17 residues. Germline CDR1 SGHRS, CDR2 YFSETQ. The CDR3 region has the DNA TGCGCCAGCAGCAGGGGACTAGCGGGGAAAATCACAGATACGCAGTATTTT. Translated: CASSRGLAGKITDTQYF.

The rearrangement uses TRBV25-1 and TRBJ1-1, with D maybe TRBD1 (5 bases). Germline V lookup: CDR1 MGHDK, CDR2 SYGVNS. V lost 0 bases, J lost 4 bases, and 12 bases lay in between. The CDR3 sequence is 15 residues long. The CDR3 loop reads CASSEYEGLGTEAFF. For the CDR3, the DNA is TGTGCCAGCAGTGAATACGAGGGGTTGGGCACTGAAGCTTTCTTT.

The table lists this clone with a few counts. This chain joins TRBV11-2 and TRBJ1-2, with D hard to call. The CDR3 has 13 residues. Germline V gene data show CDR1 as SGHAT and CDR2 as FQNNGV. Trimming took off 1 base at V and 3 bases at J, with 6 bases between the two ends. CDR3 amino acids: CASSLVAYYGYTF. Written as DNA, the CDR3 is TGTGCCAGCAGCTTAGTGGCCTACTATGGCTACACCTTC.

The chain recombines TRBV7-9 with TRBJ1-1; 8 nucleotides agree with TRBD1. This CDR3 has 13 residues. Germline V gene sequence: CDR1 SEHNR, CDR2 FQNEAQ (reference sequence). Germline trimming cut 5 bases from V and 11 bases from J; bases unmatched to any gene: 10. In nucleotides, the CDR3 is TGTGCCAGCAGCCTAATTACAGGGGGACGGGCTTTCTTT. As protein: CASSLITGGRAFF.

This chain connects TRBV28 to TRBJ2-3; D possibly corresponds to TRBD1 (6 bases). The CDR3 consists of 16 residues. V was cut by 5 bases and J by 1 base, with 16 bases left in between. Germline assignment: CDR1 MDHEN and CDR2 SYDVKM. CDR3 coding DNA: TGTGCCAGCAGTGGAGAGGGGGTTGGGGGCACAGATACGCAGTATTTT. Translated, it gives CASSGEGVGGTDTQYF.

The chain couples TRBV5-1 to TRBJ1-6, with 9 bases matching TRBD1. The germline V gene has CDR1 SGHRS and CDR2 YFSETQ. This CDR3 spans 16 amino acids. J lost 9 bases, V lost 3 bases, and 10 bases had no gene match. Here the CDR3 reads CASSSAREGQGSPLHF. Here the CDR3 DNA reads TGCGCCAGCAGCTCTGCTCGAGAGGGACAGGGTTCACCCCTCCACTTT. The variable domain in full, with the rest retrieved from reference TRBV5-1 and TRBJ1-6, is KAGVTQTPRYLIKTRGQQVTLSCSPISGHRSVSWYQQTPGQGLQFLFEYFSETQRNKGNFPGRFSGRQFSNSRSEMNVSTLELGDSALYLCASSSAREGQGSPLHFGNGTRLTVT.

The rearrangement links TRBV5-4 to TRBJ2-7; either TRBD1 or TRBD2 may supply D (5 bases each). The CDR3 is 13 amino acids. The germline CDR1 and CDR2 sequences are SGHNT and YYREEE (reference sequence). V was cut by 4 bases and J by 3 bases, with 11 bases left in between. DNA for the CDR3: TGTGCCAGCAGCCGGGACCCTTACTACGAGCAGTACTTC. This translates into CASSRDPYYEQYF.

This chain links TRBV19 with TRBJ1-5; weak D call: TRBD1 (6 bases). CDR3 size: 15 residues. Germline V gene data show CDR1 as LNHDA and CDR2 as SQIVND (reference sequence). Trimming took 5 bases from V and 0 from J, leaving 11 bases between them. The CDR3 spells CASSSDRFSNQPQHF. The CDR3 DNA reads TGTGCCAGTAGTTCCGACAGGTTTAGCAATCAGCCCCAGCATTTT.

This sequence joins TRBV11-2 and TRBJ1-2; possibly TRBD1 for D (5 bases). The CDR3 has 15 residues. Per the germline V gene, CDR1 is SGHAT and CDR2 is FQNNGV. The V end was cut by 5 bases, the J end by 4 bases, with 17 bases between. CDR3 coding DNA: TGTGCCAGCAGCCCCCGGGACCGGCGACCCTATGGCTACACCTTC. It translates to CASSPRDRRPYGYTF.

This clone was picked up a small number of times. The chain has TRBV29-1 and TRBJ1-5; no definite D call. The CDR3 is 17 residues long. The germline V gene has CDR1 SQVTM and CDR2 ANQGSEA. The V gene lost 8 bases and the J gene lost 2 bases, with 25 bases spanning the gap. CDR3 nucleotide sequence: TGCAGCCCACCCCGAGGACGGAGGTACATACGCAATCAGCCCCAGCATTTT. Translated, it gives CSPPRGRRYIRNQPQHF.

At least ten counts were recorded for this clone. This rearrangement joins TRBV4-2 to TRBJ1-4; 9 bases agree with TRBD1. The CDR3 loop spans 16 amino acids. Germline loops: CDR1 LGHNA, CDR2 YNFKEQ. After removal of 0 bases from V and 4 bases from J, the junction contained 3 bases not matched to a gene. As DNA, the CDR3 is TGTGCCAGCAGCCAAGATCCGGGACAGGGTAATGAAAAACTGTTTTTT. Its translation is CASSQDPGQGNEKLFF.

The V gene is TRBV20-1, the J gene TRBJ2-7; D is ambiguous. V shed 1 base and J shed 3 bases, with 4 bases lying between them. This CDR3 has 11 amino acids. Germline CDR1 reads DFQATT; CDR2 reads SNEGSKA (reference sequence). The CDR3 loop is CSARGGYEQYF. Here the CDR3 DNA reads TGCAGTGCTAGAGGAGGCTACGAGCAGTACTTC.

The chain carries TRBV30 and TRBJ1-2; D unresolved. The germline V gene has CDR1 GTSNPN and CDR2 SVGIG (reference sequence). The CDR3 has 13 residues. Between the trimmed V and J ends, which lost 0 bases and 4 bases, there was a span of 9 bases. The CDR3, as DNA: TGTGCCTGGAGTGTACAAGGGATCTATGGCTACACCTTC. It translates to CAWSVQGIYGYTF.

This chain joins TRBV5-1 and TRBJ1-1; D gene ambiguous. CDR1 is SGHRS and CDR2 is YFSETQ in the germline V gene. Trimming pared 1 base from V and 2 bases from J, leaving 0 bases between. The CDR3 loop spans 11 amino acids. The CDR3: CASSLNTEAFF. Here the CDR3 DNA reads TGCGCCAGCAGCTTGAACACTGAAGCTTTCTTT.

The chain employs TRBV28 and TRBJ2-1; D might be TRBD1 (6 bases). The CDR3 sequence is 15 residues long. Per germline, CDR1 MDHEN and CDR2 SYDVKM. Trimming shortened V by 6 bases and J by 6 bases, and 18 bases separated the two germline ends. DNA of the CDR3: TGTGCCAGCAGAGAACAGGGCAGGGTCGGCAATGAGCAGTTCTTC. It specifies CASREQGRVGNEQFF.

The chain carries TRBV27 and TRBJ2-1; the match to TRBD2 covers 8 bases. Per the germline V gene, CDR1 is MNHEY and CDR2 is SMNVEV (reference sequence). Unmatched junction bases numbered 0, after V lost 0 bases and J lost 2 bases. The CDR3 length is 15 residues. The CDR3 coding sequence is TGTGCCAGCAGTTTATCAGCGGGGGCCTACAATGAGCAGTTCTTC. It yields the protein CASSLSAGAYNEQFF.

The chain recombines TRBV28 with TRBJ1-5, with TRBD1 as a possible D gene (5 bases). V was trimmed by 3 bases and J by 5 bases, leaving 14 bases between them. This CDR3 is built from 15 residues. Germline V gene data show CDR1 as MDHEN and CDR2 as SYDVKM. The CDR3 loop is CASSFWSRADQPQHF. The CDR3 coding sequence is TGTGCCAGCAGTTTCTGGAGCAGGGCCGATCAGCCCCAGCATTTT.